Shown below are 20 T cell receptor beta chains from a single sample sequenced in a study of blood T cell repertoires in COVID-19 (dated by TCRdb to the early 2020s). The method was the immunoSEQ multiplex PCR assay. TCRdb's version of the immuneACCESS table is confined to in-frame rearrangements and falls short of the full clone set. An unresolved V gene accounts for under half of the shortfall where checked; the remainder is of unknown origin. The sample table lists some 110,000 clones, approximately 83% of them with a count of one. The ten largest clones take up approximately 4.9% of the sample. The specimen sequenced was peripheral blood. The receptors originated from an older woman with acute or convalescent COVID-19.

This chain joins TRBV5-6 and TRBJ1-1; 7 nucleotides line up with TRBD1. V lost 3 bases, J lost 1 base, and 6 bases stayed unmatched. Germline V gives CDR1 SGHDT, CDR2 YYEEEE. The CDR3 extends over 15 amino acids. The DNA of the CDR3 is TGTGCCAGCAGCTCATGGGACAGTTGGAACACTGAAGCTTTCTTT. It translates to CASSSWDSWNTEAFF.

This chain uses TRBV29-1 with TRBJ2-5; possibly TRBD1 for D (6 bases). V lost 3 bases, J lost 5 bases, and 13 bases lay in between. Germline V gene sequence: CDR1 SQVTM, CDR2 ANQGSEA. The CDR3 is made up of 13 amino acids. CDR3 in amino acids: CSVDAGDRETQYF. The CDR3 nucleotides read TGCAGCGTTGACGCAGGGGATAGGGAGACCCAGTACTTC.

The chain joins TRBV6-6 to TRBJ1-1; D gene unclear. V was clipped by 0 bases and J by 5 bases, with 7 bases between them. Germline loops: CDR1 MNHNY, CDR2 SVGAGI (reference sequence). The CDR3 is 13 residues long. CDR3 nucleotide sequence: TGTGCCAGCAGTTACTCATTCACAACTGAAGCTTTCTTT. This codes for CASSYSFTTEAFF.

The CDR3 nucleotides read TGTGCCAGCAGCCGTCGGACTAGCGGGGGTCCAGATACGCAGTATTTT. It codes for CASSRRTSGGPDTQYF. The rearrangement uses TRBV7-9 and TRBJ2-3; 13 bases fit TRBD2. After removal of 5 bases from V and 4 bases from J, the junction contained 6 bases not matched to a gene. The CDR3 covers 16 residues. Germline values: CDR1 SEHNR, CDR2 FQNEAQ (reference sequence).

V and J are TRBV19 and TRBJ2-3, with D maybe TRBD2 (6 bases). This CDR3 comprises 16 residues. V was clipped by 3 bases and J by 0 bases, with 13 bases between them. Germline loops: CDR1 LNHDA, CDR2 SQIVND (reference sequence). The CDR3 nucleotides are TGTGCCAGTAGTATCTACGGGACTTCTAGCACAGATACGCAGTATTTT. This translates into CASSIYGTSSTDTQYF.

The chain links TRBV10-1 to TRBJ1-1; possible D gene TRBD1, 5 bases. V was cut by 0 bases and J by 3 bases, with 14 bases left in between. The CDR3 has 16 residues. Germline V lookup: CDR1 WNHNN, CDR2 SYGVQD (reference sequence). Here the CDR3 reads CASSESSGGKDTEAFF. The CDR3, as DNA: TGCGCCAGCAGTGAGTCGTCGGGGGGGAAGGACACTGAAGCTTTCTTT.

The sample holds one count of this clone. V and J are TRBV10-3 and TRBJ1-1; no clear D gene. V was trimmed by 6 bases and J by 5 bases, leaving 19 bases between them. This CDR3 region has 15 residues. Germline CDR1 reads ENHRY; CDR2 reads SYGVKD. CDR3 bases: TGTGCCATCAGCCCGACATATGGGAGAGGGACTGAAGCTTTCTTT. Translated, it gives CAISPTYGRGTEAFF.

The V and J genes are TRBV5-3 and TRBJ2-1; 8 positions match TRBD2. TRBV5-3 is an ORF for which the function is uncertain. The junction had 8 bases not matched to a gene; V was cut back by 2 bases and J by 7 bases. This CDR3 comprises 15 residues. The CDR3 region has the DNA TGTGCCAGAAGCTTCGGTGGTAGCGGGGATAATGAGCAGTTCTTC. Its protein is CARSFGGSGDNEQFF.

The CDR3 coding sequence is TGTGCCAGCAGCCCAACCCGGGGAGATGACGAGCAGTACTTC. This sequence encodes CASSPTRGDDEQYF. The chain is built from TRBV7-2 and TRBJ2-7; possible D gene TRBD2, 5 bases. CDR3 length equals 14 residues. V gave up 5 bases and J gave up 5 bases, with 16 bases separating them. Germline V gene lookup returns CDR1 SGHTA and CDR2 FQGNSA. The variable domain in full, completed from reference TRBV7-2 and TRBJ2-7, reads GAGVSQSPSNKVTEKGKDVELRCDPISGHTALYWYRQSLGQGLEFLIYFQGNSAPDKSGLPSDRFSAERTGGSVSTLTIQRTQQEDSAVYLCASSPTRGDDEQYFGPGTRLTVT.

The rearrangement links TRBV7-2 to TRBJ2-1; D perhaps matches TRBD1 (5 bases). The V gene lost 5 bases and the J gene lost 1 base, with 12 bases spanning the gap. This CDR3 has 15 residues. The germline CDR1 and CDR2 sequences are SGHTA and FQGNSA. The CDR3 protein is CASSEDTTSYNEQFF. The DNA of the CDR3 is TGTGCCAGCAGCGAGGACACAACATCCTACAATGAGCAGTTCTTC. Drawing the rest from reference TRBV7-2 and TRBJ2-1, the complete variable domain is GAGVSQSPSNKVTEKGKDVELRCDPISGHTALYWYRQSLGQGLEFLIYFQGNSAPDKSGLPSDRFSAERTGGSVSTLTIQRTQQEDSAVYLCASSEDTTSYNEQFFGPGTRLTVL.

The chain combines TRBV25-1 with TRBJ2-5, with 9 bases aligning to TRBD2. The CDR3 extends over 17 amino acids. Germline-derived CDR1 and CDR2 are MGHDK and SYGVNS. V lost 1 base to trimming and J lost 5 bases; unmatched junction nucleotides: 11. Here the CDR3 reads CASSESVSSGGTETQYF. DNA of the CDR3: TGTGCCAGCAGTGAATCAGTCTCGAGCGGGGGGACGGAGACCCAGTACTTC.

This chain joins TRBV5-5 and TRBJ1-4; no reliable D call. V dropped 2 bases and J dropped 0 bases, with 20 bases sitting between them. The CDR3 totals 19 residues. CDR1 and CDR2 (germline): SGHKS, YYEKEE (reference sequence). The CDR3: CASSLKDIVLLATNEKLFF. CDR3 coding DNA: TGTGCCAGCAGCTTAAAAGACATAGTCCTTTTAGCAACTAATGAAAAACTGTTTTTT.

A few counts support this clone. CDR3 amino acids: CAISAARARYTF. CDR3 sequence (DNA): TGTGCCATCAGTGCGGCCAGGGCCAGATACACCTTC. The chain is built from TRBV10-3 and TRBJ1-2; D is perhaps TRBD1 (5 bases). Germline V gives CDR1 ENHRY, CDR2 SYGVKD. The CDR3 extends over 12 amino acids. The germline V and J ends were trimmed by 4 bases and 11 bases, with 14 bases remaining between them.

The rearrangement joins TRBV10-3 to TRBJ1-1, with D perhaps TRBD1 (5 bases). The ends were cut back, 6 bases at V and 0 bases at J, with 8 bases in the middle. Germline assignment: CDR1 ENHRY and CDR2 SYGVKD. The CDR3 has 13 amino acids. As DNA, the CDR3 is TGTGCCATCAGGGACACATTGAACACTGAAGCTTTCTTT. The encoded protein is CAIRDTLNTEAFF.

This CDR3 is CATSRGTDTQYF. The CDR3 DNA sequence: TGTGCCACCAGCAGAGGGACTGATACGCAGTATTTT. The rearrangement uses TRBV15 and TRBJ2-3; possibly TRBD2 for D (5 bases). The CDR3 loop spans 12 amino acids. Trimming took 1 base from V and 6 from J, leaving 5 bases between them. The germline gives CDR1 LNHNV, CDR2 YYDKDF (reference sequence).

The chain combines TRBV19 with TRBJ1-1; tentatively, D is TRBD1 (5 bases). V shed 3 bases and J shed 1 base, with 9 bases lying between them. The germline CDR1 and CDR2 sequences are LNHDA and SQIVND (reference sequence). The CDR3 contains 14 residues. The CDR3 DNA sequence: TGTGCCAGTAGTATTTACCAGGGGAACACTGAAGCTTTCTTT. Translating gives CASSIYQGNTEAFF. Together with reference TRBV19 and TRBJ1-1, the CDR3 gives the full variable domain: DGGITQSPKYLFRKEGQNVTLSCEQNLNHDAMYWYRQDPGQGLRLIYYSQIVNDFQKGDIAEGYSVSREKKESFPLTVTSAQKNPTAFYLCASSIYQGNTEAFFGQGTRLTVV.

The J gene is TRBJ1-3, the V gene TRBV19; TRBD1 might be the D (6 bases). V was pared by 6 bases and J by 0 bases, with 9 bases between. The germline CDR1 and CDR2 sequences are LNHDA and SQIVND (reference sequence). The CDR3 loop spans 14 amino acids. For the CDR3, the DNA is TGTGCCAGTAGGCTGGACAGCTCTGGAAACACCATATATTTT. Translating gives CASRLDSSGNTIYF.

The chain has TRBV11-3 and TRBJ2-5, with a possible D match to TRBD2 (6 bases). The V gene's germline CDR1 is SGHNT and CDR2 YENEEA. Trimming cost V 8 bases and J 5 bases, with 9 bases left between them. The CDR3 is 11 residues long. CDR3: CASRREETQYF. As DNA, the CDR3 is TGTGCCAGCCGACGGGAGGAGACCCAGTACTTC.

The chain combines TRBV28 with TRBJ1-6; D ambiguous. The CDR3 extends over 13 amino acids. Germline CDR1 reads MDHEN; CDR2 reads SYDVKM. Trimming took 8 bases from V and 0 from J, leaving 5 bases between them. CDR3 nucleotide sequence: TGTGCCAGCCTCAGCTCCTATAATTCACCCCTCCACTTT. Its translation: CASLSSYNSPLHF.

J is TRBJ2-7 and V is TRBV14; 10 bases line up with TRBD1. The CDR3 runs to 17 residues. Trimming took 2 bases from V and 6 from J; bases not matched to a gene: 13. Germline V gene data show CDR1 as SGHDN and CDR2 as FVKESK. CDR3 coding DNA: TGTGCCAGCAGCCAACCAGGACAGGGGGTCCGGGGGACCGAGCAGTACTTC. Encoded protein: CASSQPGQGVRGTEQYF.